One and the same sample provided the 8 T cell receptor beta chains below, sequenced in a study of OX40 agonist ivuxolimab in advanced cancers. Libraries were prepared by immunoSEQ multiplex PCR; TCRdb keeps only in-frame clonotypes and omits some of them. The data show tens of thousands of clones, with more than 70% seen just once and 0.47% held by the top ten. The source was CD4+ or CD8+ T cells sorted from blood, collected in a trial of the OX40 agonist ivuxolimab. Receptor source: an adult with an advanced solid tumor such as melanoma, head and neck, liver or kidney cancer.

The genes are TRBV19 and TRBJ1-2; D is ambiguous. The length of the CDR3 is 12 residues. V was trimmed by 7 bases and J by 7 bases, leaving 13 bases between them. Germline lookup yields CDR1 LNHDA and CDR2 SQIVND (reference sequence). CDR3 sequence (DNA): TGTGCCAGTAATCACGACGGAGCTGGCTACACCTTC. Protein sequence: CASNHDGAGYTF. Looking up the rest from reference TRBV19 and TRBJ1-2 gives the full variable domain: DGGITQSPKYLFRKEGQNVTLSCEQNLNHDAMYWYRQDPGQGLRLIYYSQIVNDFQKGDIAEGYSVSREKKESFPLTVTSAQKNPTAFYLCASNHDGAGYTFGSGTRLTVV.

The J gene is TRBJ2-5, the V gene TRBV4-3, with TRBD2 matching over 10 bases. Germline values: CDR1 LGHNA, CDR2 YSLEER. V gave up 0 bases and J gave up 1 base; unmatched junction bases: 11. This CDR3 spans 19 amino acids. The CDR3 sequence is CASSQDRAASGGFQETQYF. CDR3 nucleotide sequence: TGCGCCAGCAGCCAAGATCGAGCGGCTAGCGGGGGATTCCAAGAGACCCAGTACTTC.

V usage is TRBV7-3 and J usage is TRBJ2-1, with 8 nucleotides matching TRBD2. Germline CDR1 reads SGHTA; CDR2 reads FQGTGA. V gave up 5 bases and J gave up 2 bases; unmatched junction bases: 8. CDR3 size: 16 residues. The CDR3 spells CASSARGGPAYNEQFF. The CDR3 DNA is TGTGCCAGCAGCGCTCGGGGGGGCCCGGCCTACAATGAGCAGTTCTTC. The whole variable domain, remainder taken from reference TRBV7-3 and TRBJ2-1, is GAGVSQTPSNKVTEKGKYVELRCDPISGHTALYWYRQSLGQGPEFLIYFQGTGAADDSGLPNDRFFAVRPEGSVSTLKIQRTERGDSAVYLCASSARGGPAYNEQFFGPGTRLTVL.

The chain links TRBV29-1 to TRBJ2-3, with D unresolved. The germline gives CDR1 SQVTM, CDR2 ANQGSEA. This CDR3 is 16 amino acids long. V was trimmed by 0 bases and J by 5 bases, leaving 18 bases between them. The CDR3 loop is CSVEDSLPVSLDTQYF. The CDR3 DNA reads TGCAGCGTTGAAGACAGTTTGCCCGTGTCCCTAGATACGCAGTATTTT.

The chain employs TRBV19 and TRBJ1-5; possible D gene TRBD1, 6 bases. The germline V gene has CDR1 LNHDA and CDR2 SQIVND (reference sequence). This CDR3 has 17 residues. V was cut by 3 bases and J by 2 bases, with 17 bases left in between. This CDR3 reads CASSITGKVSRNQPQHF. The CDR3 DNA follows: TGTGCCAGTAGTATTACAGGGAAGGTGAGTCGCAATCAGCCCCAGCATTTT.

This clone has more than one count but fewer than ten. V is TRBV7-2 and J is TRBJ2-7, with D perhaps being TRBD1 or TRBD2 (6 bases each). There are 16 residues in the CDR3. V lost 5 bases and J lost 1, with 18 bases in between. CDR1 SGHTA and CDR2 FQGNSA come from the germline V gene. This chain's CDR3 is CASSPRGGGRSYEQYF. CDR3 DNA: TGTGCCAGCAGCCCACGGGGTGGGGGGCGTTCCTACGAGCAGTACTTC.

The chain uses TRBV28 and TRBJ2-5; TRBD2 might be the D (6 bases). Germline V lookup: CDR1 MDHEN, CDR2 SYDVKM. This CDR3 is 14 amino acids long. V was cut by 6 bases and J by 1 base, with 12 bases left in between. CDR3 DNA sequence: TGTGCCAGCAGCGGAGGAGGGGTCCAAGAGACCCAGTACTTC. Its protein is CASSGGGVQETQYF.

V is TRBV7-6 and J is TRBJ1-3; D is ambiguous. The CDR3 is made up of 13 amino acids. Germline lookup yields CDR1 SGHVS and CDR2 FNYEAQ. Trimming left V 5 bases short and J 4 bases short, with 9 bases between. The CDR3 is CASSPGMGNTIYF. CDR3 sequence (DNA): TGTGCCAGCAGCCCCGGAATGGGAAACACCATATATTTT.